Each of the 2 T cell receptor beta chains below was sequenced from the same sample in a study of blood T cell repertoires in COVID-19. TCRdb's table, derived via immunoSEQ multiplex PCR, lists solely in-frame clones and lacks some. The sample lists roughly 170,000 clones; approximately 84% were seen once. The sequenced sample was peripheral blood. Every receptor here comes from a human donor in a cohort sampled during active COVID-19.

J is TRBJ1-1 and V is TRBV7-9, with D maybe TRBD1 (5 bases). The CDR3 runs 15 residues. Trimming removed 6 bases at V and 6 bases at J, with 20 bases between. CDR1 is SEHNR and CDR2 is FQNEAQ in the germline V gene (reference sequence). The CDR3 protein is CASSFGDSLRAEAFF. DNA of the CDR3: TGTGCCAGCAGTTTTGGGGACTCCTTAAGGGCTGAAGCTTTCTTT.

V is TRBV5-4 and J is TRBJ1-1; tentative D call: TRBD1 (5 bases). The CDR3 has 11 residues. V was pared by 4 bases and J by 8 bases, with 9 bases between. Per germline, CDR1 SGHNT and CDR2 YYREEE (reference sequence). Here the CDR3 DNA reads TGTGCCAGCAGCACCGGACAAGAAGCTTTCTTT. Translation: CASSTGQEAFF. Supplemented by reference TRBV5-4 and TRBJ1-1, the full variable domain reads ETGVTQSPTHLIKTRGQQVTLRCSSQSGHNTVSWYQQALGQGPQFIFQYYREEENGRGNFPPRFSGLQFPNYSSELNVNALELDDSALYLCASSTGQEAFFGQGTRLTVV.